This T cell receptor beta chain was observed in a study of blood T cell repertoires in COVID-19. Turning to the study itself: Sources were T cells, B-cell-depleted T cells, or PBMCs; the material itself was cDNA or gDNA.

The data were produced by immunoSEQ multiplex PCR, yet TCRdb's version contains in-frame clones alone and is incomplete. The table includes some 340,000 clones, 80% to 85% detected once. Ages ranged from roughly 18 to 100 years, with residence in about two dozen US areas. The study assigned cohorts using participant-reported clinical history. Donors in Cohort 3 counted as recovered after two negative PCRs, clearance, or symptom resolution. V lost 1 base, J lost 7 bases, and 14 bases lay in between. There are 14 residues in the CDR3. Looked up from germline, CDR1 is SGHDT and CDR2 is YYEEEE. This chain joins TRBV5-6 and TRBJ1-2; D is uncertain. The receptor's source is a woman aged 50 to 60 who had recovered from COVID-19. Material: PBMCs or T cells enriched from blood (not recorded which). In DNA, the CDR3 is TGTGCCAGCAGCTTGTGGCCCGGAGAAGGTGGCTACACCTTC. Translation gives CASSLWPGEGGYTF.